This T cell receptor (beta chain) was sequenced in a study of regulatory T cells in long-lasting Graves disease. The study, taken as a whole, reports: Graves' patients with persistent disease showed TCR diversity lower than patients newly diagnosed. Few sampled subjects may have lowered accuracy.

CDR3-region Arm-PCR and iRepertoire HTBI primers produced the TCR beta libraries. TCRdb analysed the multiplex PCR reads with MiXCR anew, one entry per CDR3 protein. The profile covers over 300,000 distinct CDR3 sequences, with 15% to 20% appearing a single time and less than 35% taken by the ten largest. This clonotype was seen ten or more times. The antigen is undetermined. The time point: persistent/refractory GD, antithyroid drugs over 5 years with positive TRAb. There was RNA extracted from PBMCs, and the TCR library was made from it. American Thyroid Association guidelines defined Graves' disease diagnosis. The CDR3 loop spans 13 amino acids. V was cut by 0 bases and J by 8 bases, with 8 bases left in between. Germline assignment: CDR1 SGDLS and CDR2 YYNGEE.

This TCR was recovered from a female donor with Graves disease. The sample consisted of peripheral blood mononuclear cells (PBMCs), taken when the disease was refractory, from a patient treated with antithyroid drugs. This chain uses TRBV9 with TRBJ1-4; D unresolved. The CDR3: CASSVGDGEKLFF. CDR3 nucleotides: TGTGCCAGCAGCGTAGGGGATGGGGAAAAACTGTTTTTT. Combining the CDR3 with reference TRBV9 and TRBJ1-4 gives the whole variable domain DSGVTQTPKHLITATGQRVTLRCSPRSGDLSVYWYQQSLDQGLQFLIQYYNGEERAKGNILERFSAQQFPDLHSELNLSSLELGDSALYFCASSVGDGEKLFFGSGTQLSVL.